The text below deals with one T cell receptor beta chain. The clone's antigen remains unknown. No qualities accompany the bases; no much larger clone lies one base away. This sample is part of a study of cytomegalovirus exposure and HLA in healthy donors (dated 2017 in TCRdb). About the full investigation: In an earlier analysis of approximately 500 of the donors, 250 to 300 Gb of sequence data and 117 million unique TCR beta sequences from about 190 million T cells were reported. Roughly five DR-DQ haplotypes were handled as single units for association and clustering, since linkage in the cohort was strong. In a later genetic analysis, genome-wide SNP genotypes for about 65% of the roughly 700 donors were used, and that subset was treated as a discovery cohort. Every repertoire in the discovery cohort had been generated on one and the same sequencing platform. The number of donors typed differed by locus, with about 629-640 for A, B, C, DRB1 and DQB1, about 500 for DQA1, about 610 for DPA1, and approximately 470 for DPB1. The study combined high-throughput TCR immunosequencing, statistical association of individual TCRs with disease status, and machine learning to predict cytomegalovirus infection status. HLA typing covered class I and class II loci at four-digit resolution. In an earlier analysis of 587 of the donors, high-throughput TCR beta sequencing was used to judge whether each TCR beta V gene segment behaved as functional or pseudogenic. Using immunosequencing, the study profiled T cell repertoires from 500 to 800 subjects and related those repertoires to cytomegalovirus serostatus. Across approximately 400 genotyped donors of the cohort, an average of about 240,000 unique TCR beta nucleotide sequences per donor were sequenced, and approximately 17% of those sequences were non-productive. Roughly 300 gigabases of sequencing data and around 80 million unique TCR sequences made up an early release that covered nearly 650 HLA-typed donors. Rather than drawing on any new phenotypic data, the later analysis identified candidate immune exposures from TCR beta sequences and the way those sequences occurred across donors. The study was designed to test whether signatures of past pathogen exposure could be identified by cataloging public T cell receptors. Donor age, sex, ethnicity and CMV serostatus were compiled together with the repertoire data. A separate validation cohort of approximately 120 different subjects was used in addition to the approximately 700-subject first cohort. In a later analysis, previously published TCR beta repertoires from several hundred donors were re-analyzed and high-resolution HLA genotyping was added so that TCR occurrence patterns could be studied. Of the roughly 390 genotyped donors, around 81% fell in the genetic ancestry cluster associated with self-reported Caucasian donors. What the authors observed across the whole study: The study listed approximately 150 TCR beta chains as associated with cytomegalovirus. Several of the top co-occurrence clusters appeared to be linked to parvovirus B19, influenza, CMV and Epstein-Barr virus, according to a later analysis. In this cohort, only TCR beta chains were sequenced, and detectable features were limited by the absence of alpha or paired-chain data. Most CMV-associated TCR beta chains appeared to be HLA-restricted in a later analysis, and the HLA associations seemed to be driven largely by CMV exposure. A cluster of highly shared sequence variants was judged likely to represent a technical artifact of the sequencing pipeline. According to the authors, the approach could potentially be generalized to other disease states and immunological phenotypes. A later genetic analysis reported fewer N-insertions in productive TCRs among donors in an Asian-associated ancestry cluster than the roughly 670-donor mean. Correlated functional status among segregating V segments might be attributable to linkage disequilibrium, but an unknown experimental factor could not be ruled out. A further reported finding was that TCR beta sequences accurately predicted the HLA-A and HLA-B alleles for most subjects in the first cohort. Presence/absence analyses assumed roughly uniform sequencing depth across donors, an assumption that may not hold. For the cohort, immune exposure information was limited to CMV serostatus. Because some donors lacked HLA typing at each locus, the association tests relied only on the typed subset. Assigning TCR associations to individual alleles was difficult when HLA alleles, especially DR and DQ, strongly co-occurred. In an earlier analysis of 587 of the donors, most TCR beta V segments were observed in productive rearrangements about 87% or about 30% of the time, broadly matching IMGT annotations. Three of the identified cytomegalovirus-associated TCR beta chains were confirmed in vitro to be specific for cytomegalovirus antigens. A later genetic analysis associated a missense DCLRE1C variant with V-gene and J-gene trimming of TCR beta chains, and an independent cohort replicated the association. In both the original and validation cohorts, the classifier was reported to diagnose cytomegalovirus status with high specificity and sensitivity. Over 15 rarely observed V segments, including chromosome 9 orphons, were excluded from the earlier analysis of some 590 of the donors because counts were too low. In a later analysis, TCR association rates were found to vary across HLA loci, with the most associated TCRs seen for DRB1 alleles and the fewest for HLA-C alleles. While some public TCRs were present in many individuals, most TCR sequences turned up only very rarely across donors. In a later analysis, HLA-associated TCR beta chains showed more clonal expansion and lower generation probabilities than non-associated chains that were equally common. At a false discovery rate of 0.05, a later analysis linked roughly 17,000 TCR beta sequences to specific HLA alleles.

The receptor library was made with the immunoSEQ multiplex PCR assay. For the multiplex PCR, a mixture combining 60 forward primers for TCR Vbeta segments and 13 reverse primers for TCR Jbeta segments was used. A multiplex PCR assay on genomic DNA amplified the CDR3 region of rearranged TCR beta genes. The Illumina HiSeq System was used to sequence the amplified TCR beta libraries as 87-base-pair reads. For the original study's pipeline: A later analysis counted approximately 76 million unique TCR beta chains across the 650 to 700 repertoires, and some 11 million of these chains were shared by at least two donors. To remove PCR and sequencing errors, raw reads were error-corrected and collapsed into unique sequences using a nearest-neighbor algorithm that merged closely related sequences. CDR3 sequences were aligned to IMGT reference sequences to assign V, D and J gene segments. Each retained sequence needed at least a six-nucleotide match to both a V gene segment and a J gene segment. A rearrangement was called productive if the CDR3 had no stop codons and remained in frame with V and J, and every other rearrangement was called non-productive. CDR3 was defined by IMGT convention, running from the second conserved V-encoded cysteine to the conserved J-encoded phenylalanine. In an earlier analysis of 500 to 650 of the donors, sequences lacking an unambiguous match to a single V gene segment were excluded. In an earlier analysis of approximately 590 of the donors, V segments were called functional above 56.7% productive rearrangements and were called segregating when the between-donor standard deviation exceeded 5%. A statistical classification framework was built to diagnose cytomegalovirus status from the catalog of TCR beta chain sequences. In a later analysis, V and J genes were assigned by comparing TCR nucleotide sequences against IMGT/GENE-DB human TR gene sequences. In a later analysis, CDR3 sequences and most-parsimonious VDJ recombination scenarios were assigned using the TCRdist pipeline. In a later analysis, every TCR beta chain was defined by the combination of its CDR3 amino acid sequence and its V-gene family, and reads without a unique V-gene family were dropped. A later analysis removed 592 highly shared, low-generation-probability nucleotide sequences to deal with suspected cross-contamination and a sequencing artifact. In a later analysis, a clonal expansion index was calculated for each public chain from normalized within-repertoire ranks of inferred template counts. In a later analysis, generation probabilities were computed using a VDJ recombination model fitted to out-of-frame rearrangements, and the results were checked against IGoR. Hypergeometric tests were used in a later analysis to score TCR-TCR, TCR-HLA and TCR-CMV co-occurrence, with a repertoire-size bias correction applied to the TCR pairs. In a later analysis, false discovery rates were estimated by permuting HLA or CMV assignments 20 times. In a later analysis, co-occurring TCRs were grouped using DBSCAN, with TCRdist sequence similarity added in when clustering inside HLA-allele-positive subsets. Repertoires with fewer than 30,000 or more than 120,000 public chains were left out of co-occurrence clustering, as were five repertoires with anomalous nucleotide sharing. TCRdb took this table from immuneACCESS and kept in-frame rearrangements with V and J called. Such tables lack part of the clones; where checked against another copy, unresolved V genes explain under half of the gap, and the rest is unexplained. That table gives V, J and clone size, and the DNA gave D and trimming. The sample table holds tens of thousands of clones, of which around 80% were seen once. Approximately 17% of the sample comes from the top ten.

The cohort comprised some 680 healthy bone marrow donors. All cohort members were sampled while nominally healthy, although unrecorded immune exposures were likely present. The donor tested CMV seropositive and was one of the 289 seropositive cohort members. A peripheral blood sample was provided by each donor, and peripheral blood mononuclear cells were used for TCR beta sequencing. The Qiagen DNeasy Blood Extraction Kit was used to extract genomic DNA from the blood cell samples. The sequenced material came from PBMCs. The TCR comes from a man in his 70s in good health and CMV-seropositive.

The DNA reads TGTGCCAGCAGTTCACTGGACGGGTCAGGGGTGGGCGAGCAGTACTTC. Its protein reads: CASSSLDGSGVGEQYF. The chain employs TRBV6-8 and TRBJ2-7, and possibly TRBD1, on 6 matching bases. V lost 4 bases and J lost 6 bases; the stretch between them is 22 bases long. There are 16 amino acids in the CDR3, from cysteine to phenylalanine inclusive. Solely the CDR3 DNA is kept, with 48 bases framed from the first base. The germline V gene sets CDR1 to MNHGY and CDR2 to SAAAGT.